These 22 T cell receptor beta chains share one sample of origin, sequenced in a study of cytomegalovirus exposure and HLA in healthy donors (TCRdb year 2017). The library was generated by the immunoSEQ multiplex PCR assay. A mixture of 60 forward primers for TCR Vbeta segments and 13 reverse primers for TCR Jbeta segments was used in the multiplex PCR. As stored in TCRdb, this immuneACCESS dataset retains in-frame rearrangements with V and J assigned. A fraction of the clones does not appear; measured against another copy, unresolved V genes explain less than half of the discrepancy, and the remainder lacks a known reason. A total of more than 100,000 clones appear in this sample, 76% of them only once. Jointly, the top ten make up 1.8% of the sample. The sequencing input was PBMCs. The origin of the receptors is a female donor in good health and CMV-seropositive.

This clone was seen only a few times. The chain couples TRBV18 to TRBJ2-5; 8 positions agree with TRBD1. The CDR3 contains 13 residues. Germline trimming cut 6 bases from V and 2 bases from J; bases unmatched to any gene: 2. From germline, CDR1 is KGHSH and CDR2 LQKENI. CDR3 region: CASSRDRQETQYF. The CDR3 nucleotides are TGTGCCAGCTCGCGGGACAGGCAAGAGACCCAGTACTTC.

The chain links TRBV7-8 to TRBJ1-2; weak D call: TRBD1 (5 bases). The germline V and J ends were trimmed by 2 bases and 6 bases, with 16 bases remaining between them. CDR3 size: 15 residues. Looked up from germline, CDR1 is SGHVS and CDR2 is FQNEAQ. The CDR3 sequence is CASSLFGGEFHGYTF. CDR3 DNA sequence: TGTGCCAGCAGCTTATTTGGGGGGGAGTTCCATGGCTACACCTTC. The entire variable domain, with the rest obtained from reference TRBV7-8 and TRBJ1-2, is as follows: GAGVSQSPRYKVAKRGQDVALRCDPISGHVSLFWYQQALGQGPEFLTYFQNEAQLDKSGLPSDRFFAERPEGSVSTLKIQRTQQEDSAVYLCASSLFGGEFHGYTFGSGTRLTVV.

CDR3 nucleotides: TGTGCCAGCAGCTTAGCCGGATCCGGGGGTTACGAGCAGTACTTC. Protein: CASSLAGSGGYEQYF. V is TRBV7-9 and J is TRBJ2-7, with D perhaps TRBD2 (6 bases). The CDR3 extends over 15 amino acids. V gave up 0 bases and J gave up 4 bases, with 13 bases separating them. The V gene's germline CDR1 is SEHNR and CDR2 FQNEAQ (reference sequence).

This clone has just a few counts. The V and J genes are TRBV7-9 and TRBJ2-7; 7 bases fit TRBD2. With 7 bases clipped from V and 0 bases from J, the junction kept 3 bases outside the gene matches. Germline V gene data show CDR1 as SEHNR and CDR2 as FQNEAQ (reference sequence). CDR3 size: 13 residues. CDR3 loop: CASIGGSSYEQYF. Here the CDR3 DNA reads TGTGCCAGCATCGGCGGGAGCTCCTACGAGCAGTACTTC. Based on the CDR3 plus reference TRBV7-9 and TRBJ2-7, the full variable domain is DTGVSQNPRHKITKRGQNVTFRCDPISEHNRLYWYRQTLGQGPEFLTYFQNEAQLEKSRLLSDRFSAERPKGSFSTLEIQRTEQGDSAMYLCASIGGSSYEQYFGPGTRLTVT.

J is TRBJ2-5 and V is TRBV7-8; TRBD1 matches 7 bases. Unmatched junction bases numbered 5, after V lost 5 bases and J lost 5 bases. CDR1 is SGHVS, CDR2 FQNEAQ, per germline. The CDR3 runs to 13 residues. Here the CDR3 reads CASSPGQAETQYF. CDR3 sequence (DNA): TGTGCCAGCAGCCCAGGACAGGCGGAGACCCAGTACTTC.

The chain carries TRBV5-1 and TRBJ2-2; D is perhaps TRBD1 (5 bases). This CDR3 has 13 residues. Germline V lookup: CDR1 SGHRS, CDR2 YFSETQ. Trimming removed 4 bases from V and 6 bases from J, with 10 bases in between. CDR3 region: CASSPRESGELFF. The CDR3 bases are TGCGCCAGCAGCCCCAGGGAATCCGGGGAGCTGTTTTTT.

This sequence joins TRBV28 and TRBJ2-2, with TRBD2 as a possible D gene (6 bases). The CDR3 length is 14 residues. CDR1 is MDHEN and CDR2 is SYDVKM in the germline V gene. Trimming pared 8 bases from V and 3 bases from J, leaving 13 bases between. CDR3 nucleotide sequence: TGTGCCAGCTGGTCGGGACTCGACACCGGGGAGCTGTTTTTT. This translates into CASWSGLDTGELFF.

To note about this clone: The identical CDR3 is also encoded by other nucleotide sequences in the sample. The chain uses TRBV6-5 and TRBJ2-7; tentative D call: TRBD1 (6 bases). This CDR3 is 13 amino acids long. V gave up 8 bases and J gave up 6 bases, with 17 bases separating them. Germline V gene data show CDR1 as MNHEY and CDR2 as SVGAGI. The DNA for the CDR3 is TGTGCCAGCTCGCCGGGACAAGTGGGCGAGCAGTACTTC. Encoded protein: CASSPGQVGEQYF.

The chain has TRBV10-3 and TRBJ2-1; 7 bases fit TRBD2. CDR1 and CDR2 (germline): ENHRY, SYGVKD. CDR3 length: 13 amino acids. With 10 bases clipped from V and 5 bases from J, the junction kept 8 bases outside the gene matches. The CDR3 nucleotides read TGTGCCACGAACCTAGCGGAGGACAATGAGCAGTTCTTC. Protein product: CATNLAEDNEQFF.

The chain uses TRBV18 and TRBJ2-2; 8 bases agree with TRBD2. Germline V lookup: CDR1 KGHSH, CDR2 LQKENI. After removal of 6 bases from V and 7 bases from J, the junction contained 10 bases not matched to a gene. This CDR3 is 15 amino acids long. In DNA form, the CDR3 reads TGTGCCAGCTCTTACAGCGGGAGTTCAAACGGGGAGCTGTTTTTT. It is translated as CASSYSGSSNGELFF.

The rearrangement joins TRBV2 to TRBJ1-1, with a tentative D call TRBD1 (5 bases). Germline assignment: CDR1 SNHLY and CDR2 FYNNEI. V was pared by 8 bases and J by 4 bases, with 11 bases between. The CDR3 consists of 12 residues. The CDR3 nucleotides are TGTGCCAGCCGGGCTGGGGCCACTGAAGCTTTCTTT. This codes for CASRAGATEAFF.

J is TRBJ2-7 and V is TRBV27; 14 bases line up with TRBD2. The V gene's germline CDR1 is MNHEY and CDR2 SMNVEV (reference sequence). CDR3 length equals 15 residues. Trimming cost V 5 bases and J 3 bases; bases outside gene matches: 3. CDR3 sequence reads: CASSAGTSGSYEQYF. The CDR3, as DNA: TGTGCCAGCAGTGCCGGGACTAGCGGGAGCTACGAGCAGTACTTC.

This chain joins TRBV19 and TRBJ1-4; no clear D. Per germline, CDR1 LNHDA and CDR2 SQIVND (reference sequence). Trimming stripped 3 bases from V and 0 bases from J, with 11 bases between. The CDR3 consists of 16 residues. Written as DNA, the CDR3 is TGTGCCAGTAGTATCACCGCGGCCGCAACTAATGAAAAACTGTTTTTT. Its translation is CASSITAAATNEKLFF.

The chain has TRBV5-4 and TRBJ1-2; a possible D gene is TRBD1 (5 bases). Germline CDR1 is SGHNT and CDR2 is YYREEE (reference sequence). V was shortened by 4 bases and J by 6 bases, with 13 bases between the two germline ends. The CDR3 consists of 13 residues. This CDR3 is CASSAYRRDGYTF. CDR3 coding DNA: TGTGCCAGCAGCGCGTACAGGAGGGATGGCTACACCTTC. Filled out from reference TRBV5-4 and TRBJ1-2, the complete variable domain reads ETGVTQSPTHLIKTRGQQVTLRCSSQSGHNTVSWYQQALGQGPQFIFQYYREEENGRGNFPPRFSGLQFPNYSSELNVNALELDDSALYLCASSAYRRDGYTFGSGTRLTVV.

The rearrangement uses TRBV10-3 and TRBJ1-1, with D uncertain. This CDR3 has 12 amino acids. V lost 6 bases and J lost 3, with 8 bases in between. The germline V gene has CDR1 ENHRY and CDR2 SYGVKD. CDR3: CAIREQYTEAFF. Here the CDR3 DNA reads TGTGCCATCAGGGAACAGTACACTGAAGCTTTCTTT.

The V gene is TRBV5-4, the J gene TRBJ2-1; TRBD2 aligns across 7 bases. V lost 5 bases and J lost 9; bases outside the gene matches: 14. CDR3 length: 15 residues. Germline-derived CDR1 and CDR2 are SGHNT and YYREEE (reference sequence). CDR3 nucleotide sequence: TGTGCCAGCAGTCAAGGACTAGGCAGAGGGCTTGAGCAGTTCTTC. Encoded protein: CASSQGLGRGLEQFF.

The CDR3 reads CASSIDGRQGQEAFF. The CDR3 nucleotides are TGTGCCAGTAGTATAGATGGCCGACAGGGCCAGGAAGCTTTCTTT. The chain is built from TRBV19 and TRBJ1-1; 7 bases map to TRBD1. CDR3 length equals 15 residues. Germline CDR1 LNHDA, CDR2 SQIVND (reference sequence). The junction had 9 bases not matched to a gene; V was cut back by 0 bases and J by 8 bases.

The V gene is TRBV27, the J gene TRBJ1-2, with a weak D call TRBD1 (5 bases). V lost 3 bases to trimming and J lost 8 bases, with 22 bases between them. CDR1 is MNHEY and CDR2 is SMNVEV in the germline V gene (reference sequence). The length of the CDR3 is 16 residues. The CDR3 here is CASSFGGSNRGWGYTF. CDR3 DNA sequence: TGTGCCAGCAGTTTCGGGGGGTCGAACCGGGGTTGGGGCTACACCTTC.

The chain carries TRBV7-2 and TRBJ2-3, with D tentatively TRBD2 (5 bases). The CDR3 is 14 amino acids. Germline loops: CDR1 SGHTA, CDR2 FQGNSA. V lost 2 bases and J 0 bases, leaving 6 bases between the germline ends. For the CDR3, the DNA is TGTGCCAGCAGCTTACGGGGTAGCACAGATACGCAGTATTTT. Its protein product is CASSLRGSTDTQYF.

CDR3 nucleotide sequence: TGTGCCAGCAGCTTGGGAGGAGGGGACGCAGCCCATTCACCCCTCCACTTT. Translation gives CASSLGGGDAAHSPLHF. V and J are TRBV5-6 and TRBJ1-6, with D possibly matching TRBD1 (5 bases). Trimming left V 0 bases short and J 8 bases short, with 18 bases between. This CDR3 is built from 17 residues. CDR1 and CDR2 from the germline V gene are SGHDT and YYEEEE.

The CDR3 region is CASSSRARAQQGSSYNEQFF. The CDR3 nucleotides read TGTGCCAGCAGCTCGAGGGCAAGGGCCCAACAGGGTTCTTCCTACAATGAGCAGTTCTTC. J is TRBJ2-1 and V is TRBV7-3; possibly TRBD1 for D (6 bases). CDR1 and CDR2 (germline): SGHTA, FQGTGA. Trimming cost V 4 bases and J 1 base, with 26 bases left between them. This CDR3 contains 20 residues.

The chain employs TRBV5-1 and TRBJ2-1; 8 bases line up with TRBD1. The CDR3 is 14 residues long. Germline loops: CDR1 SGHRS, CDR2 YFSETQ. V was clipped by 4 bases and J by 3 bases; unmatched bases: 3. CDR3 protein: CASSLGTGYNEQFF. CDR3 bases: TGCGCCAGCAGCCTCGGGACAGGCTACAATGAGCAGTTCTTC.